The following is a T cell receptor (beta chain) sequence with its context. The target of this receptor is not known. No quality values exist for individual bases; no much larger clone is one base distant. The trial excluded patients who had a history of autoimmune disease or who were on systemic immunosuppression. In every dose cohort, peripheral blood was drawn for TCR sequencing at baseline, cycle 4 day 1, and cycle 7 day 1. The samples were drawn from a first-in-human, open-label, multicenter phase I dose-escalation trial of ivuxolimab. The trial enrolled adults with locally advanced or metastatic head and neck squamous cell, hepatocellular, melanoma or renal cell carcinoma. Before TCR sequencing, CD4+ T cells and CD8+ T cells were sorted from peripheral blood as separate populations. Genomic DNA was extracted from sorted cells for sequencing of the TCRbeta CDR3 region. The immunoSEQ Assay was used for sequencing of TCRbeta CDR3 regions. TCRdb took over this immuneACCESS table, retaining in-frame rearrangements with V and J assigned. Such tables are incomplete; in checked studies, under half of the missing clones stem from an unresolved V gene, and the remainder is unexplained. This sample gives 15,000 to 20,000 clones in total; about 91% of them show up just once. Clones ranked in the top ten supply under 9% of the sample.

The data are from a study of OX40 agonist ivuxolimab in advanced cancers. Regarding the research as a whole: Ivuxolimab, which targeted the costimulatory receptor OX40 (CD134), was an agonistic, fully human IgG2 monoclonal antibody. Intravenous ivuxolimab was administered to patients every 2 weeks at six dose levels: 0.01, 0.1, 0.3, 1.5, 3 and 10 mg/kg. Of the 50 or so patients in dose escalation, some 19 had hepatocellular carcinoma, some 15 had melanoma, 9 had renal cell carcinoma and 9 had head and neck cancer. A male proportion of under 85% and a mean age of around 60 years, ranging from 23 to 79, were recorded for the dose-escalation cohort. Patients were allowed to have had prior anti-PD-1, anti-PD-L1 or anti-CTLA-4 therapy, and 40% of the dose-escalation patients had previously received checkpoint inhibitors. Partial responses were achieved by three dose-escalation patients, of whom one had hepatocellular carcinoma and two had cutaneous melanoma. Peripheral TCRbeta sequencing aimed to test whether ivuxolimab altered TCR sequence diversity and caused clonal T-cell expansion. The paper describes the monotherapy dose-escalation part (N of about 50 patients) of the phase I trial of ivuxolimab.

Points the paper makes about the study in general: Partial responders in the 0.1-3.0 mg/kg groups had among the lowest normalized peripheral clonal expansion, especially among CD8+ T cells. Low levels of normalized T-cell clonal expansion were also seen in some nonresponding patients. At doses of 0.1 to 3.0 mg/kg, clonal expansion of both CD4+ and CD8+ blood T cells was observed from baseline to week 6. Antigen specificity was not determined for the clonally expanded peripheral T cells. After ivuxolimab, CD8+ T cells had more expanded clones than CD4+ T cells on average.

V is reduced by 7 bases and J by 4 bases, leaving a spacing of 15 bases between them. The CDR3 sequence holds 13 residues, the cysteine and phenylalanine included. Only CDR3 DNA is held: 39 bases, read in frame from base 1. CDR1 and CDR2, looked up from the germline V gene, are SGHTS and YDEGEE. The sequence links TRBV5-8 to TRBJ2-7, with the D gene uncertain. Sequences were derived from CD4+ or CD8+ T cells sorted from blood, sampled in a trial of the OX40 agonist ivuxolimab. The origin of this receptor is an adult with an advanced solid tumor such as melanoma, head and neck, liver or kidney cancer. The DNA is as follows: TGTGCCAGCGGCTCCCTAAGTCCTTACGAGCAGTACTTC. Its translation is CASGSLSPYEQYF.